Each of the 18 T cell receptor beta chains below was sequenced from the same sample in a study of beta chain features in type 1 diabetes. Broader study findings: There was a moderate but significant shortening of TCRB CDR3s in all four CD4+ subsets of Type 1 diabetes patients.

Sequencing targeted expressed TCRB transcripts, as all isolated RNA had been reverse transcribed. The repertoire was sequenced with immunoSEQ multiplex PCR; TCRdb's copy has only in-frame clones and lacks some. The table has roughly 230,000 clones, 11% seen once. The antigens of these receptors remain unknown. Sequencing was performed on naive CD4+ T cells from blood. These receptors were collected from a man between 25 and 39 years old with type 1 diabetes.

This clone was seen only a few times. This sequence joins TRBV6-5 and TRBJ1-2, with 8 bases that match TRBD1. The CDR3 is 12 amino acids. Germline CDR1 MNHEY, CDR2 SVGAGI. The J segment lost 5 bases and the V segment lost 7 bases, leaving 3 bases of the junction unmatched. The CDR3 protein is CASMGQAYGYTF. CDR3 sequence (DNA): TGTGCCAGCATGGGACAGGCATATGGCTACACCTTC.

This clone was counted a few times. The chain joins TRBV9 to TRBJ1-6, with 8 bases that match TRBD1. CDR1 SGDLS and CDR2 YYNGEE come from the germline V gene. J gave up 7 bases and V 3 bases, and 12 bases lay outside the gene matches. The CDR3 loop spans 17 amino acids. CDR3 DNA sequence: TGTGCCAGCAGCGGCGGCCCCGGGACAGGAGGAAATTCACCCCTCCACTTT. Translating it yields CASSGGPGTGGNSPLHF.

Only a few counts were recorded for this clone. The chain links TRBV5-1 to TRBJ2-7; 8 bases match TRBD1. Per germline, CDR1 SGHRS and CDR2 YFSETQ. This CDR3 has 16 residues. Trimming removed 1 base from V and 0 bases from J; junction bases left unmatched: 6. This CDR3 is CASSLMGQDTSYEQYF. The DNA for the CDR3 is TGCGCCAGCAGCTTGATGGGACAGGACACCTCCTACGAGCAGTACTTC. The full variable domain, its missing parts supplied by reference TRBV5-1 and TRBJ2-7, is KAGVTQTPRYLIKTRGQQVTLSCSPISGHRSVSWYQQTPGQGLQFLFEYFSETQRNKGNFPGRFSGRQFSNSRSEMNVSTLELGDSALYLCASSLMGQDTSYEQYFGPGTRLTVT.

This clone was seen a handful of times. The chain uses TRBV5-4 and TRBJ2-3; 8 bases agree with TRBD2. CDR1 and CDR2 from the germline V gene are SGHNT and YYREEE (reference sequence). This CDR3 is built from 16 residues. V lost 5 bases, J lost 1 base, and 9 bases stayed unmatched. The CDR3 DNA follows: TGTGCCAGCAGACCGACCACTAGCGGTGGCACAGATACGCAGTATTTT. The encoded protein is CASRPTTSGGTDTQYF.

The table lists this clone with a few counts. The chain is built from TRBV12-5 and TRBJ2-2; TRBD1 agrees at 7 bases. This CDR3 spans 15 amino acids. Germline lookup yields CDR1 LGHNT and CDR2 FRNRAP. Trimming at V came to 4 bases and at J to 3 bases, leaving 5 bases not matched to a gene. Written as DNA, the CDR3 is TGTGCTAGTGGTTCCGAGGGGGCTTACACCGGGGAGCTGTTTTTT. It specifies CASGSEGAYTGELFF.

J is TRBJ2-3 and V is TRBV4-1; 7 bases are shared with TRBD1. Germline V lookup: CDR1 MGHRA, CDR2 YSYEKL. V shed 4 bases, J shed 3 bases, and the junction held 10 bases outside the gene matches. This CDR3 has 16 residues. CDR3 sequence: CASSRRSTGATDTQYF. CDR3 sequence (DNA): TGCGCCAGCAGCCGGAGGAGTACAGGGGCTACAGATACGCAGTATTTT.

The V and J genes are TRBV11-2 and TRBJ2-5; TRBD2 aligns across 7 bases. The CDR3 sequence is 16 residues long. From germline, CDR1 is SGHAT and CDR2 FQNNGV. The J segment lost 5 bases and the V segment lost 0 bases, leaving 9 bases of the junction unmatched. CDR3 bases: TGTGCCAGCAGCTTAGAGTTCCAGCGGGGAGAGGAGACCCAGTACTTC. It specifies CASSLEFQRGEETQYF.

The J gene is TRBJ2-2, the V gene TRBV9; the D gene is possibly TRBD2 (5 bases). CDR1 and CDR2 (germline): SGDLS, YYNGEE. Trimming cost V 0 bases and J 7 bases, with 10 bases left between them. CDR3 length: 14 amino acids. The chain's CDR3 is CASSVAGIHGELFF. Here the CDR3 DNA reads TGTGCCAGCAGCGTAGCGGGGATTCACGGGGAGCTGTTTTTT.

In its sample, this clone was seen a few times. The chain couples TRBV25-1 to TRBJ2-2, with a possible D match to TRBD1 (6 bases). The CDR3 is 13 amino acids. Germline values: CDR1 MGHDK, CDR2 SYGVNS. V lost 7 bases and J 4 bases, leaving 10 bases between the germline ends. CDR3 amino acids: CASISGVTGELFF. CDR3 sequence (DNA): TGTGCCAGCATTTCAGGGGTCACCGGGGAGCTGTTTTTT. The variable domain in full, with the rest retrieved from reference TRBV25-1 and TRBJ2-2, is EADIYQTPRYLVIGTGKKITLECSQTMGHDKMYWYQQDPGMELHLIHYSYGVNSTEKGDLSSESTVSRIRTEHFPLTLESARPSHTSQYLCASISGVTGELFFGEGSRLTVL.

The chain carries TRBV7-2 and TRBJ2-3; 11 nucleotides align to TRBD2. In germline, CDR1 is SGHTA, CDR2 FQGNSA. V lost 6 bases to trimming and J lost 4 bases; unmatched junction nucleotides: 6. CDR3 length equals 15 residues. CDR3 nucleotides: TGTGCCAGCAGGAAGGGACTAGCGGTGTCAGATACGCAGTATTTT. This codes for CASRKGLAVSDTQYF.

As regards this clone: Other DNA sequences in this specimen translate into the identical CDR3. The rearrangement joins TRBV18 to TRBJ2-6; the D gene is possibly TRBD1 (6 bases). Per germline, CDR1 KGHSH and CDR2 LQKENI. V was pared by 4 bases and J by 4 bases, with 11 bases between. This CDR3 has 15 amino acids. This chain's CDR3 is CASSLQGTGANVLTF. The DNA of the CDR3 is TGTGCCAGCTCACTACAGGGTACCGGGGCCAACGTCCTGACTTTC.

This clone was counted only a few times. In nucleotides, the CDR3 is TGTGCCAGCAGCTGGACTAGCGGGGGACCCGGGGAGCTGTTTTTT. Amino acids: CASSWTSGGPGELFF. The chain is built from TRBV5-4 and TRBJ2-2; TRBD2 agrees at 13 bases. CDR3 size: 15 residues. The V gene end was trimmed by 3 bases and the J gene end by 6 bases; junction bases not matched to a gene: 2. CDR1 and CDR2 (germline): SGHNT, YYREEE (reference sequence).

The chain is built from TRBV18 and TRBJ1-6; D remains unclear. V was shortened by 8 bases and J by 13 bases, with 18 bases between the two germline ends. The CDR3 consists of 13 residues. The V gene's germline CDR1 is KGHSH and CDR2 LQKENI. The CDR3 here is CASGGPSVIPLHF. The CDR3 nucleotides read TGTGCCAGCGGAGGACCGTCGGTGATTCCCCTCCACTTT.

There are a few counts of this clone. For the CDR3, the DNA is TGTGCCAGCAGCGCCCTGAGCTCCTACAATGAGCAGTTCTTC. Amino acids: CASSALSSYNEQFF. This rearrangement joins TRBV14 to TRBJ2-1; D is ambiguous. Trimming cost V 5 bases and J 0 bases, with 8 bases left between them. This CDR3 has 14 amino acids. CDR1 is SGHDN and CDR2 is FVKESK in the germline V gene.

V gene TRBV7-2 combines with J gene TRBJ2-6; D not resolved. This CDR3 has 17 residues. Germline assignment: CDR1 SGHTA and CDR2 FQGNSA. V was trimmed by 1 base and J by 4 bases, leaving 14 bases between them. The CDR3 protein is CASSLDYNNPGANVLTF. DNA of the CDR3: TGTGCCAGCAGCTTAGACTACAACAACCCCGGGGCCAACGTCCTGACTTTC.

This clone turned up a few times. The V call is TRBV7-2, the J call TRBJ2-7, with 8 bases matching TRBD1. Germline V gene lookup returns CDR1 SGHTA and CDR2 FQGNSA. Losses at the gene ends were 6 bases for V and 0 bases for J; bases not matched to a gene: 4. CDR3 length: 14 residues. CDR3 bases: TGTGCCAGCAGACGGACAGGGAGCTCCTACGAGCAGTACTTC. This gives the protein CASRRTGSSYEQYF.

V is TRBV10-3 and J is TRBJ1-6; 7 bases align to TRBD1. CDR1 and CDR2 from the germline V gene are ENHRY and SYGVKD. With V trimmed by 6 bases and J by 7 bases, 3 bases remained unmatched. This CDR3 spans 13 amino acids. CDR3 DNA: TGTGCCATCAGGGAGGACAGGAATTCACCCCTCCACTTT. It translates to CAIREDRNSPLHF.

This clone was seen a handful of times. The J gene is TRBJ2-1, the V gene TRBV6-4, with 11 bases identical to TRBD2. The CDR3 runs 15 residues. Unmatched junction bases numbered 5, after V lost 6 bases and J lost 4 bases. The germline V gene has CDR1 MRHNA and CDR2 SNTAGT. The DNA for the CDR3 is TGTGCCAGCAGCCTTGGGACTAGCGGATACAATGAGCAGTTCTTC. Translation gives CASSLGTSGYNEQFF.